This T cell receptor beta chain was obtained from a study of identical twins. General observations from the study: The models gave estimates that fell short of the out-of-frame TCR alpha sharing seen in monozygotic twins.

CDR1 GTSNPN and CDR2 SVGIG come from the germline V gene (reference sequence). The CDR3 sequence is 12 residues long. On this clonotype: What it binds is unknown.

TCRdb passed the 5' RACE reads through MiXCR, listing each CDR3 protein once. The data show some 1,700,000 distinct CDR3 sequences, 32% seen once. V is TRBV30 and J is TRBJ2-5; no clear D. The end of the DNA is better explained by TRBJ2-7, so the J call may be wrong. This TCR was recovered from a newborn girl in good health. Specimen: cord blood. The CDR3 DNA is TGTGCCTGGAGATCAGGTGCCTACGAGCAGTACTTC. Its protein product is CAWRSGAYEQYF.